The next 7 T cell receptor beta chains were all read from a single sample in a study of identical twins. TCRdb fed the 5' RACE reads into MiXCR, producing one record per CDR3 protein. The table includes about 890,000 distinct CDR3 sequences, 12% detected once. The same specimen was also included in a second study, on yellow fever vaccine responses in identical twins.

Specimen: PBMCs. The receptors derive from a young woman in good health.

This clonotype was recorded at least ten times. This chain joins TRBV6-2 or TRBV6-3 and TRBJ2-1; possibly TRBD1 for D (7 bases). The CDR3 covers 15 residues. V was clipped by 2 bases and J by 9 bases, with 17 bases between them. Germline CDR1 reads MNHEY; CDR2 reads SVGEGT. The CDR3 loop reads CASSYGSGGFSEQFF. DNA of the CDR3: TGTGCCAGCAGTTACGGGTCAGGGGGGTTCAGTGAGCAGTTCTTC.

This clonotype was counted only a few times. The rearrangement uses TRBV29-1 and TRBJ2-7, with TRBD1 matching over 9 bases. J gave up 3 bases and V 5 bases, and 8 bases lay outside the gene matches. The CDR3 extends over 14 amino acids. Germline assignment: CDR1 SQVTM and CDR2 ANQGSEA. CDR3 region: CSVSTTGGGYEQYF. CDR3 DNA sequence: TGCAGCGTTTCAACAACAGGGGGCGGCTACGAGCAGTACTTC.

The rearrangement uses TRBV5-1 and TRBJ2-1; 7 bases are a match to TRBD2. Trimming took 0 bases from V and 6 from J; bases not matched to a gene: 3. From germline, CDR1 is SGHRS and CDR2 YFSETQ. The CDR3 is made up of 14 amino acids. The CDR3 spells CASSLAVAGNEQFF. The CDR3 DNA is TGCGCCAGCAGCTTGGCGGTAGCGGGCAATGAGCAGTTCTTC.

This clonotype was seen a few times. V is TRBV6-5 and J is TRBJ2-7; 7 bases line up with TRBD2. Trimming took 0 bases from V and 4 from J; bases not matched to a gene: 6. CDR1 and CDR2 from the germline V gene are MNHEY and SVGAGI. This CDR3 has 15 residues. DNA for the CDR3: TGTGCCAGCAGTTACTCGGCTAGCGGAGAATACGAGCAGTACTTC. Amino acids: CASSYSASGEYEQYF.

This clonotype was counted a few times. The chain recombines TRBV6-1 with TRBJ2-1; D is perhaps TRBD2 (6 bases). Trimming took 6 bases from V and 2 from J, leaving 17 bases between them. CDR3 length equals 16 residues. Germline loops: CDR1 MNHNS, CDR2 SASEGT. Here the CDR3 DNA reads TGTGCCAGCAGGGGGACTGATCAGGGTACCTACAATGAGCAGTTCTTC. Its protein product is CASRGTDQGTYNEQFF.

The chain combines TRBV11-3 with TRBJ2-1; the match to TRBD2 covers 8 bases. This CDR3 contains 16 residues. V lost 8 bases and J lost 3; bases outside the gene matches: 12. Germline V gives CDR1 SGHNT, CDR2 YENEEA. CDR3: CASAPDSGDYYNEQFF. CDR3 DNA: TGTGCCAGCGCACCAGATAGCGGGGACTACTACAATGAGCAGTTCTTC. The entire variable domain, with the rest obtained from reference TRBV11-3 and TRBJ2-1, is as follows: EAGVVQSPRYKIIEKKQPVAFWCNPISGHNTLYWYLQNLGQGPELLIRYENEEAVDDSQLPKDRFSAERLKGVDSTLKIQPAELGDSAVYLCASAPDSGDYYNEQFFGPGTRLTVL.

The V and J genes are TRBV29-1 and TRBJ2-2, with 13 bases matching TRBD2. J was trimmed by 7 bases and V by 7 bases; bases with no gene match: 9. The CDR3 is 15 amino acids. Germline V gene lookup returns CDR1 SQVTM and CDR2 ANQGSEA. In DNA, the CDR3 is TGCAGCGCCAGGACTAGCGGGAGTATCAGCGGGGAGCTGTTTTTT. The encoded protein is CSARTSGSISGELFF.